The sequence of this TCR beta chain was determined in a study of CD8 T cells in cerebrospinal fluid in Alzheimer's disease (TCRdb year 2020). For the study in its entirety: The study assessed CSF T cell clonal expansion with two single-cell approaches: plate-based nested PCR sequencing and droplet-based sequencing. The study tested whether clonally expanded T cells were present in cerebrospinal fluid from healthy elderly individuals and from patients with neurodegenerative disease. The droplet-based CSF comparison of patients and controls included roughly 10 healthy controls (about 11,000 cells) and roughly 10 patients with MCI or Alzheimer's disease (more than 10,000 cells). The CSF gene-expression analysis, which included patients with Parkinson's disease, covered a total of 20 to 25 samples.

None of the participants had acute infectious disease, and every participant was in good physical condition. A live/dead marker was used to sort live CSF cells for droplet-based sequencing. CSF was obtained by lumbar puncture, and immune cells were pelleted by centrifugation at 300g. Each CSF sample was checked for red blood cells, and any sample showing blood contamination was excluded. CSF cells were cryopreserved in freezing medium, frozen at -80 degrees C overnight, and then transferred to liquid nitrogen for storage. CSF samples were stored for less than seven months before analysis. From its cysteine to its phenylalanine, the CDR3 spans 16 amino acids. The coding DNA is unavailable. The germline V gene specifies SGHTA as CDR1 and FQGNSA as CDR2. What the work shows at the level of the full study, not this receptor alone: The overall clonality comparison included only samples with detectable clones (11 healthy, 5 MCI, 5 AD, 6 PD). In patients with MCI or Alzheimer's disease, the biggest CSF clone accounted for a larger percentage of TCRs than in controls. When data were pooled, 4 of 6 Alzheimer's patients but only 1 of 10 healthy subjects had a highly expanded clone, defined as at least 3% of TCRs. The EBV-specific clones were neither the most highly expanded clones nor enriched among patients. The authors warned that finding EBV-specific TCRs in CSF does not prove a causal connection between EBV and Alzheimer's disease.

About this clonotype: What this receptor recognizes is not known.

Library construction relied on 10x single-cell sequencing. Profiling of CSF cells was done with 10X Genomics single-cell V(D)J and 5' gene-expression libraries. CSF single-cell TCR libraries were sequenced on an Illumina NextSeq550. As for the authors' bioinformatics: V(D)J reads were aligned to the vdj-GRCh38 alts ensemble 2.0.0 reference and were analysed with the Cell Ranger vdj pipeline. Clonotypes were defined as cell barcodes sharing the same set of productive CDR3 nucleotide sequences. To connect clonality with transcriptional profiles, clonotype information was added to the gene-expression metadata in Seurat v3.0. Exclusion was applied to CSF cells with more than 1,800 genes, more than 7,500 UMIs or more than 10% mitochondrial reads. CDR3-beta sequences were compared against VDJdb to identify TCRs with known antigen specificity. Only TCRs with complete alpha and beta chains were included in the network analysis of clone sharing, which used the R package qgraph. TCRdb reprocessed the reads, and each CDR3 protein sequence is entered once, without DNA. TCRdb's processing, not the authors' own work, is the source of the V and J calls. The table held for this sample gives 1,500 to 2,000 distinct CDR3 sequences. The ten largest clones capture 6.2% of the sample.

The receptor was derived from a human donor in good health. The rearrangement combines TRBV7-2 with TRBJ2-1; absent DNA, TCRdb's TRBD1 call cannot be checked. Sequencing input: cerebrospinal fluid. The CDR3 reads CASSELGGRAYNEQFF.